This entry features one TCR beta chain sequence. Its antigen is not identified. Assay: immunoSEQ multiplex PCR; the TCRdb copy retains only in-frame clones and omits some. This sample has 73,000 or so clones, with 80% to 90% found just once. This sample was included in a study of T cell responses to AZD1222 COVID-19 vaccine. Whole-study findings and limits: The CD4 TCRs associated with vaccination extended across spike and predominated at 160-218 and 743-854. Repertoires were sampled only after the peak T cell response.

The CDR3 loop spans 11 amino acids. V was cut by 6 bases and J by 7 bases, with 10 bases left in between. This chain uses TRBV12-3 or TRBV12-4 with TRBJ2-7; D call uncertain. Sequencing used peripheral blood, obtained on day 0 of AZD1222 vaccination. The TCR comes from an adult in good health. CDR3 amino acids: CASSSGVEQYF. For the CDR3, the DNA is TGTGCCAGCAGCTCTGGGGTTGAGCAGTACTTC.